This TCR beta chain was found in a study of T cell responses to AZD1222 COVID-19 vaccine. As concerns this clone: No antigen is known for it.

TCRdb's table, derived via immunoSEQ multiplex PCR, lists solely in-frame clones and lacks some. In the table there are about 180,000 clones, around nine tenths of which are singletons. Study observations and caveats: After the peak T cell response, and only then, were repertoires sampled. Per reports, nearly half of all spike-specific TCRs target regions that are unmutated in variants.

Second-dose groups at about 4 or about 12 weeks were pooled. The clonotype originates from an adult who received the AZD1222 COVID-19 vaccine. Specimen: peripheral blood, collected 28 days after the second AZD1222 dose.

CDR3 DNA sequence: TGTGCCAGCAGCCAGTTAACTGAGCAGTTCTTC. It yields the protein CASSQLTEQFF. V gene TRBV3-1 (or the pseudogene TRBV3-2) combines with J gene TRBJ2-1; no firm D call. Germline V lookup: CDR1 LGHDT, CDR2 YNNKEL (reference sequence). The CDR3 extends over 11 amino acids. V lost 3 bases to trimming and J lost 9 bases, with 6 bases between them.